This T cell receptor (beta chain) was sequenced in a study of relationships among human T cell subsets. Study observations and caveats: The seven subsets showed no significant differences in gene usage or CDR3 length.

Semiquantitative ARM-PCR amplified T cell receptor alpha and beta CDR3 regions from mRNA. Exponential amplification used communal superprimers after tagged nested gene-specific primers in ARM-PCR. Via MiXCR, TCRdb re-called the multiplex PCR reads, giving one row per CDR3 protein. The sample yields approximately 15,000 distinct CDR3 sequences, about 55% seen once. The sample holds a few counts of this clonotype. Its specificity is not known. Anti-CD25 beads selected CD4+CD25+ regulatory T cells from positively selected CD4+ cells. Germline CDR1 is DFQATT and CDR2 is SNEGSKA (reference sequence). The CDR3 contains 13 residues. V lost 7 bases, J lost 4 bases, and 5 bases stayed unmatched.

Sequences were obtained from Tregs sorted from blood. This clonotype was obtained from a middle-aged man in good health. The rearrangement uses TRBV20-1 and TRBJ2-3; 10 bases fit TRBD2. Here the CDR3 DNA reads TGCAGTGGACAGCGGGGGGGATCAGATACGCAGTATTTT. Amino acids: CSGQRGGSDTQYF.